A selection of T cell receptor beta chains follows, all from one sample in a study of beta chain features in type 1 diabetes. The repertoire was sequenced with immunoSEQ multiplex PCR; TCRdb's copy has only in-frame clones and lacks some. There are around 160,000 clones in the sample; about 8.1% occur only once, and over 0.45% lies in the top ten. Specimen: central memory CD4+ T cells from blood. The receptors were sampled from a woman under 30 with type 1 diabetes. Both conserved end residues are part of each CDR3. Each record gives: D gene, V gene, J gene, clone size, CDR3 DNA, CDR3 protein. D genes are given only for firm matches. Some rows mark clone size as missing; the rest say once, few, many or name a class of expanded clone.

D gene: TRBD1; V gene: TRBV6-5; J gene: TRBJ2-7; clone size: .; CDR3 DNA: TGTGCCAGCAGTAACGGACAGGGGATCGCGGAGCAGTACTTC; CDR3 protein: CASSNGQGIAEQYF
D gene: TRBD2; V gene: TRBV28; J gene: TRBJ2-1; clone size: .; CDR3 DNA: TGTGCCAGCAGAGAAGGGGGACTAGCAGGCAATGAGCAGTTCTTC; CDR3 protein: CASREGGLAGNEQFF
D gene: .; V gene: TRBV6-5; J gene: TRBJ2-1; clone size: few; CDR3 DNA: TGTGCCAGCAACGCGGGACCCTACAATGAGCAGTTCTTC; CDR3 protein: CASNAGPYNEQFF
D gene: TRBD1; V gene: TRBV18; J gene: TRBJ2-1; clone size: few; CDR3 DNA: TGTGCCAGCTCACCCGACAGGGATATTGAGCAGTTCTTC; CDR3 protein: CASSPDRDIEQFF
D gene: TRBD1; V gene: TRBV6-6; J gene: TRBJ1-6; clone size: few; CDR3 DNA: TGTGCCAGCAGTTCCGGACAGGGTGGAGGTTCACCCCTCCACTTT; CDR3 protein: CASSSGQGGGSPLHF
D gene: .; V gene: TRBV29-1; J gene: TRBJ2-5; clone size: few; CDR3 DNA: TGCAGCGTTGAAATCCAGGCAGAGACCCAGTACTTC; CDR3 protein: CSVEIQAETQYF
D gene: TRBD1; V gene: TRBV29-1; J gene: TRBJ2-3; clone size: .; CDR3 DNA: TGCAGCGTTGATAGGGGGCGTCCAGATACGCAGTATTTT; CDR3 protein: CSVDRGRPDTQYF
D gene: TRBD2; V gene: TRBV6-1; J gene: TRBJ2-3; clone size: .; CDR3 DNA: TGTGCCAGCAGTGAATGGAGCGGGGGGGGGAATACGCAGTATTTT; CDR3 protein: CASSEWSGGGNTQYF
D gene: .; V gene: TRBV18; J gene: TRBJ2-5; clone size: many; CDR3 DNA: TGTGCCAGCTCACCTTCGGGATCCGGGGAGACCCAGTACTTC; CDR3 protein: CASSPSGSGETQYF
D gene: TRBD2; V gene: TRBV11-2; J gene: TRBJ2-7; clone size: .; CDR3 DNA: TGTGCCAGCAGCTTAATGGCTAGCGGGAGCTCCCACGAGCAGTACTTC; CDR3 protein: CASSLMASGSSHEQYF
D gene: .; V gene: TRBV5-6; J gene: TRBJ2-4; clone size: few; CDR3 DNA: TGTGCCAGCAGCTTGGGAGACAGAAACATTCAGTACTTC; CDR3 protein: CASSLGDRNIQYF
D gene: TRBD1; V gene: TRBV6-5; J gene: TRBJ1-1; clone size: .; CDR3 DNA: TGTGCCAGCAGTCCCCAAAGACAGGGAGGAACTGAAGCTTTCTTT; CDR3 protein: CASSPQRQGGTEAFF
D gene: .; V gene: TRBV19; J gene: TRBJ1-5; clone size: .; CDR3 DNA: TGTGCCAGCGGAGACGGCAATCAGCCCCAGCATTTT; CDR3 protein: CASGDGNQPQHF
D gene: .; V gene: TRBV29-1; J gene: TRBJ1-4; clone size: .; CDR3 DNA: TGCAGCGTTGGTGTGCGGGGCGGTGAAAAACTGTTTTTT; CDR3 protein: CSVGVRGGEKLFF
D gene: TRBD2; V gene: TRBV7-2; J gene: TRBJ2-2; clone size: .; CDR3 DNA: TGTGCCAGCAGCAAAGCAGCGGGGGGAGGAACCGGGGAGCTGTTTTTT; CDR3 protein: CASSKAAGGGTGELFF
D gene: .; V gene: TRBV19; J gene: TRBJ1-5; clone size: .; CDR3 DNA: TGTGCCAGTAGTATAGATTCCCGGGGATACAATCAGCCCCAGCATTTT; CDR3 protein: CASSIDSRGYNQPQHF
D gene: TRBD2; V gene: TRBV4-3; J gene: TRBJ2-3; clone size: .; CDR3 DNA: TGCGCCAGCAGCCAAGGGGGTCCTAGCGGAGGCACAGATACGCAGTATTTT; CDR3 protein: CASSQGGPSGGTDTQYF
D gene: TRBD1; V gene: TRBV28; J gene: TRBJ1-2; clone size: few; CDR3 DNA: TGTGCCAGCAGTTTATTAGGGGGCGTCTATGGCTACACCTTC; CDR3 protein: CASSLLGGVYGYTF
D gene: .; V gene: TRBV5-4; J gene: TRBJ1-1; clone size: few; CDR3 DNA: TGTGCCAGCACCGAAAACAGGGCGAGCATGAACACTGAAGCTTTCTTT; CDR3 protein: CASTENRASMNTEAFF
D gene: TRBD1; V gene: TRBV9; J gene: TRBJ2-7; clone size: few; CDR3 DNA: TGTGCCAGCAGCGTGACAGGGGGCAACTACGAGCAGTACTTC; CDR3 protein: CASSVTGGNYEQYF
D gene: .; V gene: TRBV12-5; J gene: TRBJ1-2; clone size: .; CDR3 DNA: TGTGCTAGTGGTTTGGTACCGGACAGCTATGGCTACACCTTC; CDR3 protein: CASGLVPDSYGYTF
D gene: .; V gene: TRBV7-2; J gene: TRBJ2-5; clone size: many; CDR3 DNA: TGTGCCAGCAGCTTAGCGCGGCAAGAGACCCAGTACTTC; CDR3 protein: CASSLARQETQYF
D gene: .; V gene: TRBV11-3; J gene: TRBJ2-2; clone size: .; CDR3 DNA: TGTGCCAGCAGCTTAGATGAGGTGTCCGGGGAGCTGTTTTTT; CDR3 protein: CASSLDEVSGELFF
D gene: TRBD1; V gene: TRBV4-3; J gene: TRBJ1-2; clone size: many; CDR3 DNA: TGCGCCAGCAGCCAGACCGGGACAGGGGGCGCCTATGGCTACACCTTC; CDR3 protein: CASSQTGTGGAYGYTF
D gene: TRBD2; V gene: TRBV7-9; J gene: TRBJ2-5; clone size: few; CDR3 DNA: TGTGCCAGCTCCCGCAATGTCGGCGGGGGGGAGACCCAGTACTTC; CDR3 protein: CASSRNVGGGETQYF
D gene: .; V gene: TRBV28; J gene: TRBJ2-1; clone size: once; CDR3 DNA: TGTGCCAGCAGCGTGGTCTGGGCGGAGGCCTACAATGAGCAGTTCTTC; CDR3 protein: CASSVVWAEAYNEQFF
D gene: .; V gene: TRBV19; J gene: TRBJ2-1; clone size: .; CDR3 DNA: TGTGCCAGTAGTATCTTCACTGGTGAGCAGTTCTTC; CDR3 protein: CASSIFTGEQFF
D gene: TRBD1; V gene: TRBV27; J gene: TRBJ1-1; clone size: few; CDR3 DNA: TGTGCCAGCAGGAACAGGGGGACCGGGATGGGGAGAACTGAAGCTTTCTTT; CDR3 protein: CASRNRGTGMGRTEAFF
D gene: TRBD1; V gene: TRBV28; J gene: TRBJ2-7; clone size: many; CDR3 DNA: TGTGCCAGCAGCCCCCCGGGACAGGGGTCGGCGCAGTACTTC; CDR3 protein: CASSPPGQGSAQYF
D gene: .; V gene: TRBV25-1; J gene: TRBJ2-7; clone size: .; CDR3 DNA: TGTGCCAGCAGTGAATGGCGGCAGGGGTACGAGCAGTACTTC; CDR3 protein: CASSEWRQGYEQYF
D gene: TRBD2; V gene: TRBV27; J gene: TRBJ2-3; clone size: .; CDR3 DNA: TGTGCCAGCAGGGGTACTAGCGGGAAACCAGATACGCAGTATTTT; CDR3 protein: CASRGTSGKPDTQYF
D gene: TRBD2; V gene: TRBV20-1; J gene: TRBJ2-1; clone size: .; CDR3 DNA: TGCAGTGCCGAGCGGGGTGATGAGCAGTTCTTC; CDR3 protein: CSAERGDEQFF
D gene: .; V gene: TRBV11-3; J gene: TRBJ2-4; clone size: few; CDR3 DNA: TGTGCCAGCAGCTTAGATTCTGCTACAGGGAACATTCAGTACTTC; CDR3 protein: CASSLDSATGNIQYF
D gene: .; V gene: TRBV5-4; J gene: TRBJ1-2; clone size: .; CDR3 DNA: TGTGCCAGCAGCGTAACGGGTCCTAATATGAAGGGCTACACCTTC; CDR3 protein: CASSVTGPNMKGYTF
D gene: .; V gene: TRBV5-1; J gene: TRBJ2-1; clone size: many; CDR3 DNA: TGCGCCAGCAGCGCGGCCGGCAATGAGCAGTTCTTC; CDR3 protein: CASSAAGNEQFF
D gene: .; V gene: TRBV19; J gene: TRBJ2-2; clone size: .; CDR3 DNA: TGTGCCAGTAGTATAGGCAACCCCTATACCACCGGGGAGCTGTTTTTT; CDR3 protein: CASSIGNPYTTGELFF
D gene: .; V gene: TRBV20-1; J gene: TRBJ1-4; clone size: few; CDR3 DNA: TGCAGTGCAGTCAGGAATGAAAAACTGTTTTTT; CDR3 protein: CSAVRNEKLFF
D gene: TRBD1; V gene: TRBV27; J gene: TRBJ1-1; clone size: many; CDR3 DNA: TGTGCCAGCACGGAGGGGGCGAACACTGAAGCTTTCTTT; CDR3 protein: CASTEGANTEAFF
D gene: TRBD1; V gene: TRBV28; J gene: TRBJ2-1; clone size: .; CDR3 DNA: TGTGCCAGCAGTTTACCCGGGACAGGGGCGTCCCATGAGCAGTTCTTC; CDR3 protein: CASSLPGTGASHEQFF
D gene: .; V gene: TRBV27; J gene: TRBJ1-1; clone size: .; CDR3 DNA: TGTGCCAGCAGTAGGATGGGCCGCACTGAGAACACTGAAGCTTTCTTT; CDR3 protein: CASSRMGRTENTEAFF
D gene: TRBD2; V gene: TRBV12-5; J gene: TRBJ2-1; clone size: few; CDR3 DNA: TGTGCTAGTTTGAGCAGCGGGACCTATAGTGAGCAGTTCTTC; CDR3 protein: CASLSSGTYSEQFF
D gene: .; V gene: TRBV21-1; J gene: TRBJ2-4; clone size: .; CDR3 DNA: TGTGCCAGCATCCCAGGGGTGTGGCGGGAGGGCCCCCACAAAAACATTCAGTACTTC; CDR3 protein: CASIPGVWREGPHKNIQYF
D gene: TRBD1; V gene: TRBV7-9; J gene: TRBJ1-2; clone size: few; CDR3 DNA: TGTGCCAGCACCTTCACAGGGGTTGGTGGCTACACCTTC; CDR3 protein: CASTFTGVGGYTF
D gene: TRBD1; V gene: TRBV28; J gene: TRBJ1-2; clone size: .; CDR3 DNA: TGTGCCAGCAGGCCGACAGGGGTCTATGGCTACACCTTC; CDR3 protein: CASRPTGVYGYTF
D gene: TRBD1; V gene: TRBV6-6; J gene: TRBJ2-7; clone size: .; CDR3 DNA: TGTGCCAGCAGTAACAGGGGTCCCTCCTACGAGCAGTACTTC; CDR3 protein: CASSNRGPSYEQYF
D gene: TRBD2; V gene: TRBV18; J gene: TRBJ2-7; clone size: many; CDR3 DNA: TGTGCCAGCTCACCACCGGGGATGGCGGGGGGCAAGGAGCAGTACTTC; CDR3 protein: CASSPPGMAGGKEQYF
D gene: TRBD2; V gene: TRBV16; J gene: TRBJ2-5; clone size: .; CDR3 DNA: TGTGCCAGCAGCCCCAACGACATTAGGACTAGCGGGTACTTC; CDR3 protein: CASSPNDIRTSGYF